The 21 T cell receptor beta chains presented below share a single source sample, sequenced in a study of early T cells in non-severe SARS-CoV-2 infection. MiXCR, applied by TCRdb to the 5' RACE reads, yields one record per CDR3 protein. The sample carries about 23,000 distinct CDR3 sequences, less than 6.5% recorded once. The sample consisted of whole blood. Receptors were obtained from an adult who was a healthcare worker with PCR-confirmed SARS-CoV-2 infection or an uninfected control (not recorded which).

Points on this clonotype: Given a much more abundant clone one base away, this may be a read error. This chain connects TRBV5-1 to TRBJ2-7; D is possibly TRBD2 (5 bases). CDR1 SGHRS and CDR2 YFSETQ come from the germline V gene. Trimming took 0 bases from V and 1 from J, leaving 8 bases between them. There are 14 residues in the CDR3. CDR3 sequence (DNA): TGCGCCAGCAGCTTGGCGACTAATTCCTACGAGCAGTACTTC. Amino acids: CASSLATNSYEQYF.

This clonotype was recorded many times. The chain links TRBV4-2 to TRBJ1-4; D may be TRBD1 (5 bases). CDR3 length equals 17 residues. V shed 3 bases and J shed 1 base, with 15 bases lying between them. The germline CDR1 and CDR2 sequences are LGHNA and YNFKEQ. In DNA, the CDR3 is TGTGCCAGCAGCCAGTCAGGGTTTTTTCGAACTAATGAAAAACTGTTTTTT. It encodes CASSQSGFFRTNEKLFF.

In this sample, this clonotype turned up many times. This chain links TRBV29-1 with TRBJ2-5; 10 bases are shared with TRBD2. The germline CDR1 and CDR2 sequences are SQVTM and ANQGSEA. V lost 1 base to trimming and J lost 4 bases; unmatched junction nucleotides: 9. The CDR3 totals 16 residues. CDR3 in DNA: TGCAGCGTTGAAGCGGGGGCGGGACTAGCGTTAGAGACCCAGTACTTC. Amino acid sequence: CSVEAGAGLALETQYF.

This clonotype was observed many times. The chain is built from TRBV20-1 and TRBJ2-3; 10 bases line up with TRBD1. V shed 6 bases and J 2 bases; nucleotides not matched to a gene: 5. Germline V CDR1 and CDR2: DFQATT, SNEGSKA (reference sequence). The CDR3 contains 14 residues. In DNA, the CDR3 is TGCAGTGCAAGGGACAGGGGAGACACAGATACGCAGTATTTT. Translation gives CSARDRGDTDTQYF.

This clonotype was seen a handful of times. The V call is TRBV28, the J call TRBJ1-1, with 7 nucleotides matching TRBD1. The V and J ends lost 3 bases and 1 base, in that order; junction bases with no gene match: 5. The CDR3 is 15 amino acids. The germline V gene has CDR1 MDHEN and CDR2 SYDVKM. The CDR3 reads CASSFPDRANTEAFF. CDR3 DNA sequence: TGTGCCAGCAGTTTCCCCGACAGGGCGAACACTGAAGCTTTCTTT.

This clonotype came up a few times. In DNA form, the CDR3 reads TGTGCCAGCAGTGGCGGCGTTAGCAATCAGCCCCAGCATTTT. Translation gives CASSGGVSNQPQHF. V gene TRBV6-1 combines with J gene TRBJ1-5; D not certain. Looked up from germline, CDR1 is MNHNS and CDR2 is SASEGT. CDR3 length: 14 residues. V was clipped by 4 bases and J by 0 bases, with 7 bases between them.

Only a few counts were recorded for this clonotype. The chain combines TRBV7-8 with TRBJ2-1, with TRBD2 matching over 14 bases. The V and J ends lost 7 bases and 6 bases, in that order; junction bases with no gene match: 8. The CDR3 is 16 amino acids. From germline, CDR1 is SGHVS and CDR2 FQNEAQ. CDR3 sequence (DNA): TGTGCCAGCATCATGGGGACTAGCGGGAGTGGCAATGAGCAGTTCTTC. Translating it yields CASIMGTSGSGNEQFF. The full variable domain, its missing parts supplied by reference TRBV7-8 and TRBJ2-1, is GAGVSQSPRYKVAKRGQDVALRCDPISGHVSLFWYQQALGQGPEFLTYFQNEAQLDKSGLPSDRFFAERPEGSVSTLKIQRTQQEDSAVYLCASIMGTSGSGNEQFFGPGTRLTVL.

This clonotype occurred a few times. V usage is TRBV7-6 and J usage is TRBJ2-1, with TRBD2 identical over 9 bases. Germline V gene data show CDR1 as SGHVS and CDR2 as FNYEAQ. The V gene end was trimmed by 0 bases and the J gene end by 4 bases; junction bases not matched to a gene: 4. This CDR3 contains 16 residues. The CDR3 DNA sequence: TGTGCCAGCAGCTTAGCGCTCCTAGCGGGGTACAATGAGCAGTTCTTC. Protein sequence: CASSLALLAGYNEQFF.

This clonotype ranks as medium-sized. The chain uses TRBV12-3 or TRBV12-4 and TRBJ2-7, with a tentative D call TRBD2 (5 bases). This CDR3 contains 13 residues. Trimming stripped 6 bases from V and 4 bases from J, with 13 bases between. CDR3 bases: TGTGCCAGCAGACGAGCCTCGGGATACGAGCAGTACTTC. Protein product: CASRRASGYEQYF.

This clonotype was counted between two and nine times. Here the CDR3 DNA reads TGTGCCAGCAGCTTAGGTACTTCCAACACCATATATTTT. It is translated as CASSLGTSNTIYF. The J gene is TRBJ1-3, the V gene TRBV7-3, with unresolved D. Germline V gives CDR1 SGHTA, CDR2 FQGTGA. The CDR3 spans 13 residues. The V end was cut by 2 bases, the J end by 7 bases, with 9 bases between.

This clonotype appeared many times. The rearrangement links TRBV6-6 to TRBJ1-4, with D unresolved. From germline, CDR1 is MNHNY and CDR2 SVGAGI (reference sequence). With 4 bases removed from V and 4 bases from J, the gap between germline ends came to 4 bases. The CDR3 length is 12 residues. The CDR3, as DNA: TGTGCCAGCAGTTCCTTTAATGAAAAACTGTTTTTT. Translation gives CASSSFNEKLFF.

Ten or more counts support this clonotype. The chain has TRBV5-6 and TRBJ1-1, with TRBD1 matching over 8 bases. The junction had 8 bases not matched to a gene; V was cut back by 4 bases and J by 0 bases. The germline gives CDR1 SGHDT, CDR2 YYEEEE. This CDR3 is 16 amino acids long. CDR3 coding DNA: TGTGCCAGCAGCCAAGGACAGGGTCGGGTGAACACTGAAGCTTTCTTT. It specifies CASSQGQGRVNTEAFF.

V usage is TRBV11-1 and J usage is TRBJ2-1; tentatively, D is TRBD1 (6 bases). The CDR3 spans 17 residues. Trimming took 0 bases from V and 6 from J, leaving 18 bases between them. Germline assignment: CDR1 SGHAT and CDR2 FQDESV (reference sequence). CDR3 residues: CASSLATGPLFPNEQFF. In nucleotides, the CDR3 is TGTGCCAGCAGCTTAGCTACAGGGCCCCTCTTTCCCAATGAGCAGTTCTTC.

This clonotype was seen repeatedly, ten times or more. The CDR3 loop is CASSYSSSSGKEMFF. CDR3 bases: TGTGCCAGCAGTTATAGTTCGTCTAGCGGGAAGGAAATGTTCTTC. The V gene is TRBV6-6, the J gene TRBJ2-1; 9 bases map to TRBD2. The CDR3 sequence is 15 residues long. Germline assignment: CDR1 MNHNY and CDR2 SVGAGI (reference sequence). The J segment lost 15 bases and the V segment lost 3 bases, leaving 15 bases of the junction unmatched.

This clonotype was observed at least ten times. J is TRBJ2-4 and V is TRBV19, with TRBD1 as a possible D gene (6 bases). Germline values: CDR1 LNHDA, CDR2 SQIVND (reference sequence). Trimming took 4 bases from V and 7 from J, leaving 23 bases between them. The CDR3 consists of 17 residues. CDR3 DNA sequence: TGTGCCAGTAGTACTTATGAACAGGGCCATCTTGGGAACATTCAGTACTTC. It codes for CASSTYEQGHLGNIQYF. The complete variable domain, with remaining parts taken from reference TRBV19 and TRBJ2-4, reads DGGITQSPKYLFRKEGQNVTLSCEQNLNHDAMYWYRQDPGQGLRLIYYSQIVNDFQKGDIAEGYSVSREKKESFPLTVTSAQKNPTAFYLCASSTYEQGHLGNIQYFGAGTRLSVL.

The rearrangement links TRBV7-2 to TRBJ2-1, with 14 positions matching TRBD2. Per germline, CDR1 SGHTA and CDR2 FQGNSA. This CDR3 is built from 17 residues. V lost 5 bases and J lost 6; bases outside the gene matches: 9. The CDR3: CASSPGTSGRGGNEQFF. The CDR3 nucleotides are TGTGCCAGCAGCCCCGGGACTAGCGGGAGAGGGGGCAATGAGCAGTTCTTC.

This clonotype occurred a few times. This chain connects TRBV24-1 to TRBJ1-1; TRBD1 agrees at 8 bases. Trimming removed 4 bases from V and 7 bases from J; junction bases left unmatched: 7. Germline V lookup: CDR1 KGHDR, CDR2 SFDVKD. There are 14 residues in the CDR3. CDR3 sequence (DNA): TGTGCCACCAGTGAGACAGGGGTGAAGGGTGAAGCTTTCTTT. This codes for CATSETGVKGEAFF.

This clonotype was observed at least ten times. The J gene is TRBJ2-3, the V gene TRBV20-1, with 8 positions matching TRBD1. In germline, CDR1 is DFQATT, CDR2 SNEGSKA (reference sequence). V lost 5 bases to trimming and J lost 4 bases; unmatched junction nucleotides: 11. The CDR3 consists of 15 residues. CDR3 amino acids: CSASIGTGFSDTQYF. As DNA, the CDR3 is TGCAGTGCTTCCATCGGGACAGGATTTTCAGATACGCAGTATTTT.

Turning to this clonotype: An end of the junction differs from the germline gene, which may be a read error. The chain carries TRBV18 and TRBJ2-7; no definite D call. Germline lookup yields CDR1 KGHSH and CDR2 LQKENI. CDR3 length: 13 amino acids. CDR3 amino acids: CGSSPPGLYEQYF. Written as DNA, the CDR3 is TGTGGCAGCTCACCACCAGGCCTCTACGAGCAGTACTTC. Filled out from reference TRBV18 and TRBJ2-7, the complete variable domain reads NAGVMQNPRHLVRRRGQEARLRCSPMKGHSHVYWYRQLPEEGLKFMVYLQKENIIDESGMPKERFSAEFPKEGPSILRIQQVVRGDSAAYFCGSSPPGLYEQYFGPGTRLTVT.

This clonotype was seen many times. The chain joins TRBV29-1 to TRBJ2-7; the match to TRBD2 covers 10 bases. J was trimmed by 4 bases and V by 2 bases; bases with no gene match: 5. Germline V gene sequence: CDR1 SQVTM, CDR2 ANQGSEA. The CDR3 contains 14 residues. The CDR3 here is CSVEWASGGYEQYF. DNA of the CDR3: TGCAGCGTTGAATGGGCTAGCGGGGGATACGAGCAGTACTTC.

This clonotype was counted many times. This chain uses TRBV10-3 with TRBJ1-1; no reliable D call. The CDR3 is 13 amino acids. V was clipped by 3 bases and J by 3 bases, with 8 bases between them. CDR1 is ENHRY and CDR2 is SYGVKD in the germline V gene. The CDR3 sequence: CAISDRSYTEAFF. In nucleotides, the CDR3 is TGTGCCATCAGTGACCGCTCGTACACTGAAGCTTTCTTT.